The subject of this entry is one TCR beta chain. The antigen it binds to is not known. Qualities for individual bases were not recorded, and no much larger clone is one base off. The data belong to a study of CD8+ T cells in alopecia areata (dated by TCRdb to 2016 to 2019). Turning to the overall study: The treated patients, all with moderate-to-severe alopecia areata, were enrolled in an open-label pilot trial of oral tofacitinib given at 5 to 10 mg twice daily. Patients stayed on tofacitinib for 6 to 18 months and then had 6 months of follow-up off drug so that delayed response and recurrence could be assessed. To study T cell clonal expansion in alopecia areata, the researchers applied high-throughput TCRbeta sequencing to both the C3H/HeJ mouse model and human patients. Scalp tissue and sorted CD4+ and CD8+ peripheral blood T cells from patchy and totalis/universalis alopecia areata patients and from healthy controls were covered by human TCRbeta sequencing. Patients on tofacitinib were biopsied at baseline and after 4 and 24 weeks of treatment, and several of the patients also had a later scalp biopsy. Clonality in the scalp was compared among normal scalp (n=4), patchy alopecia areata scalp (n=8), and alopecia totalis/universalis scalp (n=8). The RNA source kit depended on sample type: the PAXgene miRNA kit for fixed scalp, the miRNeasy kit for PBMCs, and the RNeasy kit for mouse skin. TCRbeta CDR3 regions were amplified by immunoSEQ multiplex PCR using 35 Vbeta forward and 13 Jbeta reverse primers.

Deletion took 7 bases off V and 8 bases off J, with a span of 13 bases between the germline ends. The CDR3 covers 12 residues, taking in both the cysteine and the phenylalanine. Solely the CDR3 DNA is kept, with 36 bases framed from the first base. CDR1 and CDR2 are drawn from the germline V gene: SNHLY, FYNNEI. The research as a whole found: Compared with mice, TCR sequences shared between patients were less clear, possibly partly because of HLA diversity across the patient population. Scalp TCR repertoire analysis is complicated because resident alphabeta T cells in normal human skin are also sequenced, whereas mouse skin is dominated by gammadelta T cells. Compared with normal scalp, lesional scalp, particularly in alopecia totalis/universalis, had higher clonality and more expanded CD8+ clones, which suggests antigenic drive.

The sample's time point, from its label and the paper: baseline before oral tofacitinib. Lesional scalp punch biopsies and peripheral blood were collected from alopecia areata patients. PBMCs were isolated by density centrifugation and stained for CD3, CD4 and CD8, after which CD4+ and CD8+ T cells were sorted on a FACSAria. Receptor libraries were prepared by the immunoSEQ multiplex PCR assay. To provide template for TCR sequencing, every sample had RNA extracted and reverse transcribed into cDNA. First-strand cDNA was synthesized with SuperScript III using a 2:1 mix of oligo-dT and random hexamers. A synthetic immune receptor repertoire was used to measure amplification bias, and any remaining bias was corrected computationally. The original pipeline was this. Raw reads were preprocessed for error removal, and CDR3 was defined according to IMGT conventions as running from the conserved cysteine to phenylalanine. Clonality was calculated as 1 minus Shannon entropy normalized by log2 of the number of productive unique TCRs. Whether scalp clones were CD4 or CD8 was inferred by matching scalp TCRbeta sequences against CD4 and CD8 repertoires sorted from blood. TCRdb carries this immuneACCESS record with in-frame sequences only. Its versions omit some clonotypes, under half of them owing to an unresolved V gene in the studies checked, with the rest unexplained. The DNA was the basis for D and trimming; V, J and clone size are from that table. This sample has 150,000 to 200,000 clones in its table, and roughly 60% of those were observed once. Of the sample, 1.5% to 2% is held by the ten largest clones.

The rearranged chain carries TRBV2 and TRBJ2-3; the D gene remains uncertain. The sample in question was CD4+ T cells sorted from blood, obtained at week 0. The receptor was isolated from a human donor with alopecia areata. This receptor has the CDR3 CASKGPPGTQYF. The DNA sequence is given as TGTGCCAGCAAGGGCCCTCCCGGTACGCAGTATTTT.